This TCR beta chain stems from a study of blood T cells in healthy people across ages. Combining a sample-barcoded 5' primer with a J-beta primer mix, a second PCR ran for roughly 7 to 12 cycles. Via MiXCR, TCRdb re-called the 5' RACE reads, giving one row per CDR3 protein. The table lists about 1.5 million distinct CDR3 sequences, around 40% of them singletons. Trimming cost V 0 bases and J 3 bases; bases outside gene matches: 11. CDR3 length: 18 residues. Germline V gene lookup returns CDR1 LNHNV and CDR2 YYDKDF (reference sequence). The specimen was blood. The receptor was isolated from a woman in her late teens or twenties in good health. J is TRBJ2-1 and V is TRBV15, with 7 bases identical to TRBD2. The CDR3 spells CATSRDRGSGPYYNEQFF. The DNA for the CDR3 is TGTGCCACCAGCAGAGATCGAGGTAGCGGGCCCTACTACAATGAGCAGTTCTTC.